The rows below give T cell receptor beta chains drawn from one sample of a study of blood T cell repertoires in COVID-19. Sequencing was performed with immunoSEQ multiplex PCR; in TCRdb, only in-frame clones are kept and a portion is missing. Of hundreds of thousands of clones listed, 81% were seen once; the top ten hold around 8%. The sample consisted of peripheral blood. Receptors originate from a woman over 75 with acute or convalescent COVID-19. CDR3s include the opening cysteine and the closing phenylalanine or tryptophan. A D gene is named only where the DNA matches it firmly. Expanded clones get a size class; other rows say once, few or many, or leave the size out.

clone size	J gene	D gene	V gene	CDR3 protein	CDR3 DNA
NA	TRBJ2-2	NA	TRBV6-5	CASSRDRPAGELFF	TGTGCCAGCAGTCGCGACAGGCCGGCCGGGGAGCTGTTTTTT
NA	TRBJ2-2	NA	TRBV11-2	CASSPPVGRQNTGELFF	TGTGCCAGCAGCCCCCCCGTTGGGAGACAGAACACCGGGGAGCTGTTTTTT
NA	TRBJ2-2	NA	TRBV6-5	CASSYGAANTGELFF	TGTGCCAGCAGTTACGGGGCAGCAAACACCGGGGAGCTGTTTTTT
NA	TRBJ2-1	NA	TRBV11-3	CASSENRANEQFF	TGTGCCAGCAGCGAAAACAGGGCCAATGAGCAGTTCTTC
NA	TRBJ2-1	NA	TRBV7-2	CASSLDSSRYNEQFF	TGTGCCAGCAGCTTAGACAGCTCCCGCTACAATGAGCAGTTCTTC
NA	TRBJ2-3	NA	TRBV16	CASSQSASTDTQYF	TGTGCCAGCAGCCAATCGGCAAGCACAGATACGCAGTATTTT
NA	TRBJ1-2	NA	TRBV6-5	CASPRSRLYGYTF	TGTGCCAGTCCCCGGTCGCGTCTCTATGGCTACACCTTC
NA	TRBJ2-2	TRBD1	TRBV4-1	CASSQDPDRGFPGELFF	TGCGCCAGCAGCCAAGATCCCGACAGGGGGTTCCCCGGGGAGCTGTTTTTT
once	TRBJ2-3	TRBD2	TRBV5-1	CASSLDAGGKADTQYF	TGCGCCAGCAGCTTGGATGCGGGGGGGAAGGCAGATACGCAGTATTTT
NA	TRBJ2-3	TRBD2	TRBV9	CASSLGTSDSTDTQYF	TGTGCCAGCAGCTTGGGGACTAGCGACAGCACAGATACGCAGTATTTT
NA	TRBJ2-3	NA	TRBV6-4	CASSPEGNIGDTQYF	TGTGCCAGCAGTCCGGAGGGGAATATTGGAGATACGCAGTATTTT
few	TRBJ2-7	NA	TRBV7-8	CASSLGTQGSYEQYF	TGTGCCAGCAGCTTAGGGACACAGGGTTCCTACGAGCAGTACTTC
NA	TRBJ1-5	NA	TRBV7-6	CASSLAGGSDSNQPQHF	TGTGCCAGCAGCTTAGCGGGGGGGAGTGATAGCAATCAGCCCCAGCATTTT
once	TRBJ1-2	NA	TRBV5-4	CASSYSQDRGYTF	TGTGCCAGCAGCTATTCACAGGATCGGGGCTACACCTTC
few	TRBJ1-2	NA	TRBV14	CASSPSGANYGYTF	TGTGCCAGCAGCCCGAGTGGAGCTAACTATGGCTACACCTTC
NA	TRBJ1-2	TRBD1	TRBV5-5	CASSLEGARGYTF	TGTGCCAGCAGCTTGGAGGGGGCACGGGGCTACACCTTC
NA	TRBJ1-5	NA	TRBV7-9	CASSQGGDQPQHF	TGTGCCAGCAGCCAGGGAGGGGATCAGCCCCAGCATTTT
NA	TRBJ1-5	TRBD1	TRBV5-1	CASSFRTGDRYSNQPQHF	TGCGCCAGCAGCTTTCGGACAGGGGATAGATATAGCAATCAGCCCCAGCATTTT
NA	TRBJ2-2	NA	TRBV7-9	CASSSGVNPGELFF	TGTGCCAGCAGCTCGGGAGTAAACCCCGGGGAGCTGTTTTTT
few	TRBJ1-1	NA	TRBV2	CASTPMTEAFF	TGTGCCAGCACCCCAATGACTGAAGCTTTCTTT
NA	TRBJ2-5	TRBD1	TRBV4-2	CASSEPDRGSGETQYF	TGTGCCAGCAGCGAACCCGACAGGGGCTCGGGTGAGACCCAGTACTTC
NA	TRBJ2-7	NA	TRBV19	CASRATAGAYEQYF	TGTGCCAGTAGGGCGACTGCGGGGGCGTACGAGCAGTACTTC
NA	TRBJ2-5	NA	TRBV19	CASSPLTGLQETQYF	TGTGCCAGTTCCCCCCTGACAGGACTCCAAGAGACCCAGTACTTC
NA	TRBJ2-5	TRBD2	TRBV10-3	CAISESELAGGTQYF	TGTGCCATCAGTGAGTCGGAACTAGCGGGGGGGACCCAGTACTTC
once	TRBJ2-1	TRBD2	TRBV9	CASSGTSGGIKEQFF	TGTGCCAGCAGCGGGACTAGCGGGGGGATTAAGGAGCAGTTCTTC
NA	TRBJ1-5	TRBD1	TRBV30	CAWSVLGQVDSNQPQHF	TGTGCCTGGAGTGTCCTTGGACAGGTTGATAGCAATCAGCCCCAGCATTTT
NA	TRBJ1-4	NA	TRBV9	CASSPWATTNEKLFF	TGTGCCAGCAGCCCTTGGGCAACAACTAATGAAAAACTGTTTTTT
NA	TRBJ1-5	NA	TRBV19	CASSLGSGRGVQPQHF	TGTGCCAGTAGTCTGGGGTCGGGGCGGGGAGTTCAGCCCCAGCATTTT
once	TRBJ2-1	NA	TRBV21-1	CASPEGEASCNEQFF	TGTGCCAGCCCTGAAGGAGAGGCGTCGTGCAATGAGCAGTTCTTC
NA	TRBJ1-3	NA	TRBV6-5	CASSPSSGNTIYF	TGTGCCAGCAGTCCATCCTCTGGAAACACCATATATTTT